These 6 T cell receptor beta chains were sequenced from one sample in a study of blood T cell repertoires in COVID-19. Repertoires were generated with immunoSEQ multiplex PCR, while TCRdb's copy carries only in-frame clones and drops some. Of a few hundred thousand clones in the sample, about 85% were seen once. Sequencing used PBMCs or T cells enriched from blood (not recorded which). All receptors derive from a woman between 45 and 65 years old who had been exposed to COVID-19.

The chain recombines TRBV30 with TRBJ1-3; TRBD1 agrees at 12 bases. Looked up from germline, CDR1 is GTSNPN and CDR2 is SVGIG (reference sequence). The trim removed 6 bases at V and 3 bases at J, leaving 12 bases unmatched. The CDR3 has 17 residues. The CDR3 region has the DNA TGTGCCTGCCTCCCGGGACAGGGGGCTAAGAGTGGAAACACCATATATTTT. This codes for CACLPGQGAKSGNTIYF.

In this sample, this clone turned up once. The rearrangement joins TRBV2 to TRBJ2-3; 10 nucleotides line up with TRBD2. V lost 7 bases and J lost 3; bases outside the gene matches: 4. The CDR3 contains 14 residues. In germline, CDR1 is SNHLY, CDR2 FYNNEI. In DNA form, the CDR3 reads TGTGCCAGCAAGCAGCGGGGGGGAACAGATACGCAGTATTTT. It is translated as CASKQRGGTDTQYF.

This chain uses TRBV5-1 with TRBJ1-1, with 9 bases identical to TRBD1. V was clipped by 3 bases and J by 1 base; unmatched bases: 1. This CDR3 spans 14 amino acids. CDR1 is SGHRS, CDR2 YFSETQ, per germline. For the CDR3, the DNA is TGCGCCAGCAGCTCGGGACAGGGGAACACTGAAGCTTTCTTT. Protein product: CASSSGQGNTEAFF.

This chain uses TRBV13 with TRBJ2-3; D not certain. Germline CDR1 PRHDT, CDR2 FYEKMQ (reference sequence). The CDR3 is 12 residues long. Trimming took 5 bases from V and 7 from J, leaving 10 bases between them. In DNA, the CDR3 is TGTGCCAGCAGCCGTATAGACAATACGCAGTATTTT. It specifies CASSRIDNTQYF.

The rearrangement joins TRBV24-1 to TRBJ2-7; 9 bases are shared with TRBD2. CDR3 size: 15 residues. J gave up 3 bases and V 6 bases, and 8 bases lay outside the gene matches. Germline CDR1 reads KGHDR; CDR2 reads SFDVKD. The CDR3 spells CATSRPGTSIYEQYF. The DNA of the CDR3 is TGTGCCACCAGTCGACCCGGGACTAGCATCTACGAGCAGTACTTC.

The rearrangement joins TRBV28 to TRBJ1-3; 8 nucleotides match TRBD1. The CDR3 covers 14 residues. V was clipped by 8 bases and J by 2 bases; unmatched bases: 5. The germline V gene has CDR1 MDHEN and CDR2 SYDVKM. In nucleotides, the CDR3 is TGTGCCAGCTTCGACAGGGGTACTGGAAACACCATATATTTT. This sequence encodes CASFDRGTGNTIYF.